This T cell receptor beta chain originates from a study of CD4 T cells in relation to SARS-CoV-2 and coronaviruses. Regarding this clone: Its antigen is currently unknown.

The unexposed donors gave CD4+ T cells in about 2010-2019, prior to COVID-19. The cells were cultured for 10 days before CD4+ T cells were isolated. This CDR3 region has 13 residues. The germline V and J ends were trimmed by 2 bases and 3 bases, with 7 bases remaining between them. Germline assignment: CDR1 ENHRY and CDR2 SYGVKD. Study-level results: Pre-pandemic and post-infection samples never came from the same donor.

TCRdb keeps only in-frame clones here, not all; method: immunoSEQ multiplex PCR. The top ten hold 21% of the sample, which has almost 20,000 clones, roughly 80% seen once. The source is a human donor in good health. Sequencing was carried out using CD4+ T cells from PBMCs, cultured in vitro. The V call is TRBV10-3, the J call TRBJ1-1; D gene uncertain. CDR3 loop: CAISENLDTEAFF. As DNA, the CDR3 is TGTGCCATCAGTGAGAACCTCGACACTGAAGCTTTCTTT.